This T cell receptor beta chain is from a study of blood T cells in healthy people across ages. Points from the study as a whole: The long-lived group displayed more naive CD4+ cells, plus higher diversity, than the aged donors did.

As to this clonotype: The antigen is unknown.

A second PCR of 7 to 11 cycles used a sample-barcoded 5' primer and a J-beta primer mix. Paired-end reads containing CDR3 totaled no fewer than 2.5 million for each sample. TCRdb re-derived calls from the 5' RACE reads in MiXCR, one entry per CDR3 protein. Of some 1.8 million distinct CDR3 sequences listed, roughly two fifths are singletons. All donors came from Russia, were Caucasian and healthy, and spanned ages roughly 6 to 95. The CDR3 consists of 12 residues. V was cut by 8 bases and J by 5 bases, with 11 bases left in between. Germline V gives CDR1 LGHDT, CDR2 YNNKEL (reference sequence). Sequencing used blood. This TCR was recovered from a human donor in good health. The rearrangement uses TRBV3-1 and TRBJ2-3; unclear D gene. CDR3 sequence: CASGSMVDTQYF. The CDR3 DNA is TGTGCCAGCGGGTCTATGGTAGATACGCAGTATTTT.